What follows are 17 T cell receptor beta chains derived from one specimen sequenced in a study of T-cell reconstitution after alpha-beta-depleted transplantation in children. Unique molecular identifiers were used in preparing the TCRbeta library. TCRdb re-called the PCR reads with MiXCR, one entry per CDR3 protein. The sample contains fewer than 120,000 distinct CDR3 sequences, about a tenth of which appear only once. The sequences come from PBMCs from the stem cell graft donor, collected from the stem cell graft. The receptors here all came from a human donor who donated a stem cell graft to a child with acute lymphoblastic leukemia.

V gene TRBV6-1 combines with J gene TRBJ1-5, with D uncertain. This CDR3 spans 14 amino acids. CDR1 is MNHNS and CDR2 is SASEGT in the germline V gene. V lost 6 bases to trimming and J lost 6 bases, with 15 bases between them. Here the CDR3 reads CASSLAVAGQPQHF. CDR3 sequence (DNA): TGTGCCAGCAGCTTGGCCGTGGCGGGTCAGCCCCAGCATTTT.

The CDR3 sequence: CASSRGGGYKDTQYF. For the CDR3, the DNA is TGTGCCAGCTCAAGGGGAGGAGGTTATAAAGATACGCAGTATTTT. The chain uses TRBV7-9 and TRBJ2-3; maybe TRBD2 (6 bases). With 8 bases removed from V and 5 bases from J, the gap between germline ends came to 20 bases. CDR1 is SEHNR, CDR2 FQNEAQ, per germline (reference sequence). CDR3 length: 15 residues.

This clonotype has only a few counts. The CDR3 reads CASSSDGVSNQPQHF. The CDR3 DNA reads as TGTGCCAGTAGTTCGGACGGAGTTAGCAATCAGCCCCAGCATTTT. The rearrangement uses TRBV19 and TRBJ1-5; D not resolved. This CDR3 is built from 15 residues. Between the trimmed V and J ends, which lost 5 bases and 0 bases, there was a span of 11 bases. The germline gives CDR1 LNHDA, CDR2 SQIVND (reference sequence).

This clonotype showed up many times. The CDR3 region is CASSPTGLAGDGETQYF. The CDR3 DNA sequence: TGTGCCAGCAGCCCGACGGGACTAGCGGGAGACGGGGAGACCCAGTACTTC. The chain has TRBV4-2 and TRBJ2-5; 14 nucleotides agree with TRBD2. J lost 5 bases, V lost 4 bases, and 9 bases had no gene match. The CDR3 totals 17 residues. Germline CDR1 and CDR2: LGHNA and YNFKEQ.

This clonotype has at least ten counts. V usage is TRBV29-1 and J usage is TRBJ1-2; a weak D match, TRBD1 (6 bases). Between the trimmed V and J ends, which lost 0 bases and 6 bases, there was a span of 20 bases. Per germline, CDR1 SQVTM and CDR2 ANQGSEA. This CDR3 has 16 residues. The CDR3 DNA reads TGCAGCGTTGAAGATCGGGGCGCCGGGGGCATGAATGGCTACACCTTC. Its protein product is CSVEDRGAGGMNGYTF. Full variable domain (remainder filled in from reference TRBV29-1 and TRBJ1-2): SAVISQKPSRDICQRGTSLTIQCQVDSQVTMMFWYRQQPGQSLTLIATANQGSEATYESGFVIDKFPISRPNLTFSTLTVSNMSPEDSSIYLCSVEDRGAGGMNGYTFGSGTRLTVV.

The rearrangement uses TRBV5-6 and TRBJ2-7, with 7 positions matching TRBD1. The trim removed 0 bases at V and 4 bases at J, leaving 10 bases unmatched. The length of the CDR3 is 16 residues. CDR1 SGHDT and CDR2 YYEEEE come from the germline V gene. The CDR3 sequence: CASSLGPGTAAYEQYF. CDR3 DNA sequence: TGTGCCAGCAGCTTGGGCCCCGGGACAGCTGCGTACGAGCAGTACTTC.

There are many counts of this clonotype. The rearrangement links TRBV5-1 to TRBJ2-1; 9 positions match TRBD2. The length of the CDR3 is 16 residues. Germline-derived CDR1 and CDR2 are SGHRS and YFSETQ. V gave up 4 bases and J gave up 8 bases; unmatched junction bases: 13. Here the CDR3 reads CASSGTTSGYGDEQFF. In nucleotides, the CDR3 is TGCGCCAGCAGCGGTACGACTAGCGGATATGGCGATGAGCAGTTCTTC.

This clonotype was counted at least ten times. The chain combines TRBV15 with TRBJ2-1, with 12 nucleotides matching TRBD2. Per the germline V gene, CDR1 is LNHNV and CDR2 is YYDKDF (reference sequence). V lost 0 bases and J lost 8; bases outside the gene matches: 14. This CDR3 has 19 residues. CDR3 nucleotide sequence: TGTGCCACCAGCAGAGATGGGGGAATAACTAGCGGGAGGAGGGATGAGCAGTTCTTC. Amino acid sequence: CATSRDGGITSGRRDEQFF.

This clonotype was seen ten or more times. This chain's CDR3 is CASSGLQVSYNEQFF. CDR3 DNA sequence: TGTGCCAGCAGCGGTTTGCAGGTCTCCTACAATGAGCAGTTCTTC. This sequence joins TRBV11-1 and TRBJ2-1; D is ambiguous. Germline CDR1 is SGHAT and CDR2 is FQDESV (reference sequence). V lost 5 bases and J 0 bases, leaving 11 bases between the germline ends. There are 15 residues in the CDR3.

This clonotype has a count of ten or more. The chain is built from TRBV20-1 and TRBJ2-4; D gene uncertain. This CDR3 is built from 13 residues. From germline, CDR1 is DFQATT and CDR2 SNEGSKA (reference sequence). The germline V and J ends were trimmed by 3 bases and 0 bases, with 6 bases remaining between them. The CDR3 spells CSASRRAKNIQYF. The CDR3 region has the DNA TGCAGTGCTAGTCGGCGAGCCAAAAACATTCAGTACTTC.

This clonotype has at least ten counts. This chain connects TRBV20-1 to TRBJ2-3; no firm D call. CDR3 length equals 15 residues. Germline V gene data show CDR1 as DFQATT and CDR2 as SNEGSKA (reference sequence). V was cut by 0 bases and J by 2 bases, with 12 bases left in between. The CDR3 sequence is CSARDWTGATDTQYF. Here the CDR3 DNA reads TGCAGTGCTAGAGATTGGACCGGAGCCACAGATACGCAGTATTTT.

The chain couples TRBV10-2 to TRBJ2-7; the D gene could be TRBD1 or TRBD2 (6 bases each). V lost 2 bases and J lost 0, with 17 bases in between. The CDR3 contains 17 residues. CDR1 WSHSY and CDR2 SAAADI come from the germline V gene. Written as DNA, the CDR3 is TGCGCCAGCAGTGAGCCCGGGGGCGGGGATAGCTCCTACGAGCAGTACTTC. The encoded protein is CASSEPGGGDSSYEQYF.

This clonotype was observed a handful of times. Written as DNA, the CDR3 is TGTGCCAGCAGCCAAGTTCAGGGGGGCTACGAGCAGTACTTC. It translates to CASSQVQGGYEQYF. The chain is built from TRBV4-2 and TRBJ2-7; D may be TRBD1 (7 bases). Trimming removed 1 base from V and 3 bases from J, with 10 bases in between. The CDR3 totals 14 residues. CDR1 and CDR2 (germline): LGHNA, YNFKEQ.

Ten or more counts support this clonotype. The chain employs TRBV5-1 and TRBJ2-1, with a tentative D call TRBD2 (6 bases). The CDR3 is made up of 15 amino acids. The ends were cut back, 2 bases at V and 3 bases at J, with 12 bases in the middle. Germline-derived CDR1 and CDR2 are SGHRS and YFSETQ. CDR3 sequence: CASSFSGGNYNEQFF. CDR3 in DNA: TGCGCCAGCAGCTTTTCCGGGGGAAACTACAATGAGCAGTTCTTC. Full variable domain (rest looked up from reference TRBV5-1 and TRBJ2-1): KAGVTQTPRYLIKTRGQQVTLSCSPISGHRSVSWYQQTPGQGLQFLFEYFSETQRNKGNFPGRFSGRQFSNSRSEMNVSTLELGDSALYLCASSFSGGNYNEQFFGPGTRLTVL.

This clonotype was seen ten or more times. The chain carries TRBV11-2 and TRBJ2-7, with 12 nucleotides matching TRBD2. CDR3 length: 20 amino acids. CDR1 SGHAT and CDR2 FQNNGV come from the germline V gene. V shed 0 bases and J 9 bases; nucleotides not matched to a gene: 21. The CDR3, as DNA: TGTGCCAGCAGCTTAGAGATGGGGAGTTTGACTAGCGGGAGAAGGAAGGCGCAGTACTTC. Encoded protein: CASSLEMGSLTSGRRKAQYF. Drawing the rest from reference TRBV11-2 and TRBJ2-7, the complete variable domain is EAGVAQSPRYKIIEKRQSVAFWCNPISGHATLYWYQQILGQGPKLLIQFQNNGVVDDSQLPKDRFSAERLKGVDSTLKIQPAKLEDSAVYLCASSLEMGSLTSGRRKAQYFGPGTRLTVT.

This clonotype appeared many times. The CDR3 sequence is CSTKTGSIGELFF. Here the CDR3 DNA reads TGCAGCACAAAGACAGGGAGCATCGGGGAGCTGTTTTTT. The chain combines TRBV29-1 with TRBJ2-2; 7 bases align to TRBD1. The CDR3 loop spans 13 amino acids. V lost 8 bases to trimming and J lost 7 bases; unmatched junction nucleotides: 10. Germline V gene sequence: CDR1 SQVTM, CDR2 ANQGSEA.

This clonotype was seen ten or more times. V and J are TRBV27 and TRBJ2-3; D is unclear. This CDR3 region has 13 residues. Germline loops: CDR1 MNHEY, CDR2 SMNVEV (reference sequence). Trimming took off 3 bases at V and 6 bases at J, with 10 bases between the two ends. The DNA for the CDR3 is TGTGCCAGCAGTTTCTCAGCAACGGATACGCAGTATTTT. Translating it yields CASSFSATDTQYF.